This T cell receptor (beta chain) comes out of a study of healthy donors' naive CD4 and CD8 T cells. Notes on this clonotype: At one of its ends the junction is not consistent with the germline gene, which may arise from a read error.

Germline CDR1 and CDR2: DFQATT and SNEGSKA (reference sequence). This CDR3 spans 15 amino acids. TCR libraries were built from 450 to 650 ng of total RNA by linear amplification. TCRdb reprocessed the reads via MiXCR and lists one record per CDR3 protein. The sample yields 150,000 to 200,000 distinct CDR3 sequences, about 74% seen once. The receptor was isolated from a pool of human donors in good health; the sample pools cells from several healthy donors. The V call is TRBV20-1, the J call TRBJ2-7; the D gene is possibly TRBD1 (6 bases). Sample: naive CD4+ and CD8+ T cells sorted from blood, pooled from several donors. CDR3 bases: TGCAGTGCTAGGGATAAAACAGGGTCTATTGGCGAGCAGTACTTT. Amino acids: CSARDKTGSIGEQYF.